The rows below give T cell receptor beta chains drawn from one sample of a study of response to subunit inactivated influenza vaccine. TCRdb analysed the RT-PCR reads with MiXCR anew, one entry per CDR3 protein. In the table there are hundreds of thousands of distinct CDR3 sequences, approximately 14% of which are singletons. The material sequenced was PBMCs from blood, taken less than 13 days after vaccination. All receptors come from a man aged 50 or older who received an inactivated influenza vaccine. Both conserved end residues are part of each CDR3. The order of the fields is clone size, D gene, V gene, CDR3 protein. A D gene is named only where the DNA matches it firmly. Clone sizes are given selectively: once, few, many, or a class where the clone is expanded.

>.|.|TRBV2
CASSAIRVEQFF
>.|.|TRBV29-1
CSVVEGAFGNEQFF
>.|.|TRBV9
CASSVSGDKNYEQYF
>.|.|TRBV29-1
CSVAGFQADTQYF
>few|.|TRBV11-2
CASSFPWRGYEQYF
>.|TRBD1|TRBV5-1
CASSPGTGRSPLHF
>.|TRBD2|TRBV6-1
CASSRFSGGAFIEQFF
>.|TRBD1|TRBV27
CASRPGTGPQPQHF
>.|.|TRBV5-1
CASSSPGSAKDTQYF
>few|TRBD2|TRBV20-1
CSEASGSTDTQYF
>few|TRBD2|TRBV20-1
CSARDEGLALADTQYF
>.|TRBD1|TRBV3-1
CASSQGDSLFF
>few|.|TRBV5-8
CASSLGTGRTQYF
>.|TRBD1|TRBV7-2
CASSLSRTGVETQYF
>few|TRBD2|TRBV2
CASSVGLAGTGELFF
>few|.|TRBV2
CASSSPFSGANVLTF
>many|.|TRBV15
CATSLSRLRAYNEQFF
>.|.|TRBV18
CASSPVGGGLNSYEQYF
>.|TRBD1|TRBV6-6
CASSRGRMETQYF
>few|TRBD1|TRBV7-2
CASSSRQGASGETQYF
>many|TRBD1|TRBV10-3
CAIRQGASFNEQFF
>many|TRBD1|TRBV29-1
CSVGQAEYTDTQYF
>few|TRBD2|TRBV20-1
CSATSGRAMNEQFF
>.|.|TRBV25-1
CASSLGVRDTGELFF
>.|TRBD2|TRBV7-9
CASSLGWTREAYNEQFF
>.|.|TRBV6-4
CASSHILAGGRSGTDTQYF
>.|TRBD1|TRBV12-3/TRBV12-4
CASGMRQGGYYEQYF
>few|TRBD2|TRBV7-9
CASSLYPGLAGTYEQYF
>.|.|TRBV12-3/TRBV12-4
CASTTDSLSYNEQFF
>.|.|TRBV28
CASSFVAGTAAFF
>.|.|TRBV24-1
CATSDLGGKKTGSSADTQYF
>many|TRBD1|TRBV10-3
CAISESTLRQGANEQYF
>few|.|TRBV3-1
CASSQYNRATEAFF
>few|.|TRBV7-3
CASSSSSGTQYF
>.|TRBD1|TRBV28
CASSSTGGRPGELFF
>.|.|TRBV7-8
CASSLESPKPYEQYF
>once|.|TRBV30
CAWNRGAGRYEKLFF
>few|TRBD1|TRBV5-1
CASSKGQGDEQFF
>.|TRBD1|TRBV20-1
CSAWTRDSLNYGYTF
>.|.|TRBV10-3
CAISESNKPYGYTF
>few|TRBD2|TRBV4-1
CASSLRLAGTNEQFF
>few|TRBD1|TRBV4-2
CASSRGQGRYGYTF
>few|.|TRBV10-2
CASSEKGHRYEQYF